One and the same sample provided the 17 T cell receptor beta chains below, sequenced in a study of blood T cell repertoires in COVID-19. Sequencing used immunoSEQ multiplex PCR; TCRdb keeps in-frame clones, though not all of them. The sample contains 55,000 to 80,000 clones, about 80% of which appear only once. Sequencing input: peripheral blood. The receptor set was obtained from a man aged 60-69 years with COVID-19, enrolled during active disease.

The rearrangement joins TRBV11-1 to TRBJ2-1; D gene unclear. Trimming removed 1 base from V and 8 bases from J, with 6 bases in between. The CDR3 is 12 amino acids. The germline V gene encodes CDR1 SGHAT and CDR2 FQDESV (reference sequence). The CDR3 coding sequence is TGTGCCAGCAGCTTAGTTTCGTATGAGCAGTTCTTC. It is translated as CASSLVSYEQFF.

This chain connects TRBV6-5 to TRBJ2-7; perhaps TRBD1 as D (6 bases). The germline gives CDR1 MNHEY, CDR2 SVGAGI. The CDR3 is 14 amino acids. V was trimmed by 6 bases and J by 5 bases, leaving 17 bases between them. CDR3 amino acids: CASSSGVIMDEQYF. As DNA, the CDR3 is TGTGCCAGCAGCTCAGGGGTAATTATGGACGAGCAGTACTTC.

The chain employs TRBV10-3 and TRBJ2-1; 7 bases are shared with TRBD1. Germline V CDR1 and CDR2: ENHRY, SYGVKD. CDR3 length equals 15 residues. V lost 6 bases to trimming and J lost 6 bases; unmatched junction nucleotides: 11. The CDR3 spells CAIRGDRVRSNEQFF. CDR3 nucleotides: TGTGCCATCAGAGGCGACAGGGTCCGATCCAATGAGCAGTTCTTC.

The CDR3: CASSSGFSGGDSDTQYF. The CDR3, as DNA: TGTGCCAGCAGCTCGGGCTTTAGCGGGGGGGACTCAGATACGCAGTATTTT. The chain is built from TRBV5-6 and TRBJ2-3, with TRBD2 matching over 11 bases. The CDR3 extends over 17 amino acids. V trimming: 3 bases; J trimming: 4 bases; junction bases outside the gene matches: 10. Germline CDR1 reads SGHDT; CDR2 reads YYEEEE. Using reference TRBV5-6 and TRBJ2-3 for the parts outside the CDR3, the full variable domain is DAGVTQSPTHLIKTRGQQVTLRCSPKSGHDTVSWYQQALGQGPQFIFQYYEEEERQRGNFPDRFSGHQFPNYSSELNVNALLLGDSALYLCASSSGFSGGDSDTQYFGPGTRLTVL.

CDR3 residues: CASTSIQASGSSNEQFF. CDR3 in DNA: TGTGCCAGTACCTCAATACAGGCTAGCGGGAGCTCGAATGAGCAGTTCTTC. The chain is built from TRBV19 and TRBJ2-1, with 10 positions matching TRBD2. The CDR3 runs 17 residues. J was trimmed by 7 bases and V by 7 bases; bases with no gene match: 16. CDR1 is LNHDA and CDR2 is SQIVND in the germline V gene (reference sequence).

In nucleotides, the CDR3 is TGTGCCAGCAGTTCTGACAGGGTTGGCCAGCCCCAGCATTTT. It codes for CASSSDRVGQPQHF. The chain carries TRBV11-2 and TRBJ1-5; 7 bases line up with TRBD1. V dropped 6 bases and J dropped 7; count of bases not matched to a gene: 9. The CDR3 length is 14 residues. Germline V gene lookup returns CDR1 SGHAT and CDR2 FQNNGV.

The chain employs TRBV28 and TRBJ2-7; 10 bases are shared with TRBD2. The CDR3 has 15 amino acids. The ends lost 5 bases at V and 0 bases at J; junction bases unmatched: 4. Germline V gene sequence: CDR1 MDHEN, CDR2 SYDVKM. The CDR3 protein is CASSRTSGFSYEQYF. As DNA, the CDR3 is TGTGCCAGCAGTCGGACTAGCGGATTCTCCTACGAGCAGTACTTC. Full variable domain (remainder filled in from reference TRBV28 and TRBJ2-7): DVKVTQSSRYLVKRTGEKVFLECVQDMDHENMFWYRQDPGLGLRLIYFSYDVKMKEKGDIPEGYSVSREKKERFSLILESASTNQTSMYLCASSRTSGFSYEQYFGPGTRLTVT.

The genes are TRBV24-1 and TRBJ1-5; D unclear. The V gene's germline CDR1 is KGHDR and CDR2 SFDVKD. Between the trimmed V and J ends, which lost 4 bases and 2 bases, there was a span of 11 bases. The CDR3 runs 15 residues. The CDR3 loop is CATSDPTTGNQPQHF. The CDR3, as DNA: TGTGCCACCAGTGACCCGACTACCGGCAATCAGCCCCAGCATTTT.

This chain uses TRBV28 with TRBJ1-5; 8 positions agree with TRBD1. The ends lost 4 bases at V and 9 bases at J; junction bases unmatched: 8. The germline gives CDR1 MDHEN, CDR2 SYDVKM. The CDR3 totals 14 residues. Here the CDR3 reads CASSWGTGRMPQHF. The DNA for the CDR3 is TGTGCCAGCAGTTGGGGGACAGGCCGGATGCCCCAGCATTTT.

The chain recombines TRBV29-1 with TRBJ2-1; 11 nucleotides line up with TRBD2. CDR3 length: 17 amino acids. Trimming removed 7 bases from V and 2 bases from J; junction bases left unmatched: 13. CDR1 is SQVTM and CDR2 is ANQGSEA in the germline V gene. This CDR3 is CSAPTSGTAVTYNEQFF. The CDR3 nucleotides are TGCAGCGCACCGACTAGCGGGACCGCTGTAACCTACAATGAGCAGTTCTTC.

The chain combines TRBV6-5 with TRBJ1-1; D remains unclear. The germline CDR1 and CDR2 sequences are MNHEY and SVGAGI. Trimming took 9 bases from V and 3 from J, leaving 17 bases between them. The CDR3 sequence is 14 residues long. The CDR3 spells CASRRMTADTEAFF. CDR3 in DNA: TGTGCCAGTAGGAGGATGACGGCTGACACTGAAGCTTTCTTT.

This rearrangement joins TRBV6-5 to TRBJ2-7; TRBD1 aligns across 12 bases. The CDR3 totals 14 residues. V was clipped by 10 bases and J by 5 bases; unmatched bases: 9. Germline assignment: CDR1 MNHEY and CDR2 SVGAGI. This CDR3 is CAIPGQGALNEQYF. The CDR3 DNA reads TGTGCCATCCCGGGACAGGGGGCGCTGAACGAGCAGTACTTC.

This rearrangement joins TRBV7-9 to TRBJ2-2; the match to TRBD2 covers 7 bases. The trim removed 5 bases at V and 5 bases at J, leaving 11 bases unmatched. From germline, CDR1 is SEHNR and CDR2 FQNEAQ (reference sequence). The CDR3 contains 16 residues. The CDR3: CASSPGRGGYTGELFF. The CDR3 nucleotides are TGTGCCAGCAGCCCCGGCCGGGGAGGGTATACCGGGGAGCTGTTTTTT.

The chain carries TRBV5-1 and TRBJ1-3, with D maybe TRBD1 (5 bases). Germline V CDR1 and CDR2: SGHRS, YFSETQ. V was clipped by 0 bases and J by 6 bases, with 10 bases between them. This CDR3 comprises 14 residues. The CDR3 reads CASSLGQSANTIYF. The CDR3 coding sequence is TGCGCCAGCAGCTTGGGACAGTCAGCAAACACCATATATTTT. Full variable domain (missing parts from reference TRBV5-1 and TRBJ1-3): KAGVTQTPRYLIKTRGQQVTLSCSPISGHRSVSWYQQTPGQGLQFLFEYFSETQRNKGNFPGRFSGRQFSNSRSEMNVSTLELGDSALYLCASSLGQSANTIYFGEGSWLTVV.

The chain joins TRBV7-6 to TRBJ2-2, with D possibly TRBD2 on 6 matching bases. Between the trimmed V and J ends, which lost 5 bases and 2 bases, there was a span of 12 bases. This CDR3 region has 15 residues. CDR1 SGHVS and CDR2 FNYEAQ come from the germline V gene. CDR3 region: CASSQGTYNTGELFF. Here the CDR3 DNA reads TGTGCCAGCAGCCAAGGGACTTATAACACCGGGGAGCTGTTTTTT. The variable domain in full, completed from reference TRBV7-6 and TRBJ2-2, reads GAGVSQSPRYKVTKRGQDVALRCDPISGHVSLYWYRQALGQGPEFLTYFNYEAQQDKSGLPNDRFSAERPEGSISTLTIQRTEQRDSAMYRCASSQGTYNTGELFFGEGSRLTVL.

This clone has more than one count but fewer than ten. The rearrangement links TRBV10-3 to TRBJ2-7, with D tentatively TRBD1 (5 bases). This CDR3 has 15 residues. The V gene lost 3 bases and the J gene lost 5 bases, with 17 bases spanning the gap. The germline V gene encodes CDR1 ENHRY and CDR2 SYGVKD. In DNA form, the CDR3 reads TGTGCCATCAGTGAAGTTCGTGCAGGGCAGGACGAGCAGTACTTC. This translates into CAISEVRAGQDEQYF.

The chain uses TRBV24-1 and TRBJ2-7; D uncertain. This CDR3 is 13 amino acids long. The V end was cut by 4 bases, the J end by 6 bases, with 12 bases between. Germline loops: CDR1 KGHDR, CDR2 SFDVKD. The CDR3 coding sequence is TGTGCCACCAGTGAGAACAGCTTGCCCGAGCAGTACTTC. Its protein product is CATSENSLPEQYF.